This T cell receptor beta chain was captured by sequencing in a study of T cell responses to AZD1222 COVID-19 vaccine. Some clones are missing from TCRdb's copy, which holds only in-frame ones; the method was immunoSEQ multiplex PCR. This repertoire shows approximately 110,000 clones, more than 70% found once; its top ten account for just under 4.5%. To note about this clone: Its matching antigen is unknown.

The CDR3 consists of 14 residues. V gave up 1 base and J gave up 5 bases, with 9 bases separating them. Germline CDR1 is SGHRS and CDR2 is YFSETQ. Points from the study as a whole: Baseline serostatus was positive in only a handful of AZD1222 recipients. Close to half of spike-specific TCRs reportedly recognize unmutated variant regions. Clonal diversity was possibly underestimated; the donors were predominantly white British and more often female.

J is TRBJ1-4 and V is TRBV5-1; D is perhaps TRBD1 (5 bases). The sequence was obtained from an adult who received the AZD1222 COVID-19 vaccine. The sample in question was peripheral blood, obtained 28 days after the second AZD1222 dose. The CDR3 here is CASSLRDPNEKLFF. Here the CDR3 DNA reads TGCGCCAGCAGCTTGCGGGACCCAAATGAAAAACTGTTTTTT.